This T cell receptor beta chain was identified in a study of blood T cell repertoires in COVID-19. This CDR3 contains 14 residues. Germline-derived CDR1 and CDR2 are LGHNT and FRNRAP. V was pared by 6 bases and J by 1 base, with 12 bases between. This study enrolled people aged roughly 18 to 89 from around 25 US geographic areas. TCRdb keeps only in-frame clones here, not all; method: immunoSEQ multiplex PCR. The table lists about 180,000 clones, less than 90% of them singletons, with around 1.3% in the top ten. V is TRBV12-5 and J is TRBJ2-5; no firm D call. Sequenced: PBMCs or T cells enriched from blood (not recorded which). The origin of this receptor is a human donor with acute COVID-19. The donor label of this sample is uncertain. The CDR3, as DNA: TGTGCTAGTGGCCCCCCGTCCCTCCAAGAGACCCAGTACTTC. This gives the protein CASGPPSLQETQYF.